Listed here are 25 T cell receptor beta chains from one sample, sequenced in a study of blood T cell repertoires in COVID-19. The data were produced by immunoSEQ multiplex PCR, yet TCRdb's version contains in-frame clones alone and is incomplete. The sample yields around 140,000 clones, over 75% seen once. The sequencing input was peripheral blood. Receptor source: a man in his 60s with active or convalescent COVID-19.

This chain joins TRBV3-1 (or the pseudogene TRBV3-2) and TRBJ2-1; 9 bases are shared with TRBD1. This CDR3 is 15 amino acids long. The germline V gene has CDR1 LGHDT and CDR2 YNNKEL (reference sequence). Trimming at V came to 4 bases and at J to 2 bases, leaving 3 bases not matched to a gene. CDR3: CASSRRTGAYNEQFF. Written as DNA, the CDR3 is TGTGCCAGCAGCCGGAGGACAGGGGCCTACAATGAGCAGTTCTTC.

This clone was observed a single time. The chain links TRBV28 to TRBJ1-1; possibly TRBD1 for D (5 bases). Deletions cut 2 bases from V and 7 bases from J, with 20 bases between. The CDR3 spans 16 residues. Germline CDR1 reads MDHEN; CDR2 reads SYDVKM. CDR3 sequence: CASSLVGRGLVGEAFF. CDR3 sequence (DNA): TGTGCCAGCAGTTTAGTAGGTAGGGGATTGGTTGGTGAAGCTTTCTTT.

This chain connects TRBV28 to TRBJ2-1, with TRBD1 as a possible D gene (6 bases). This CDR3 comprises 12 residues. Germline CDR1 reads MDHEN; CDR2 reads SYDVKM. Trimming pared 5 bases from V and 6 bases from J, leaving 8 bases between. The CDR3 nucleotides read TGTGCCAGCAGTCAGGGGCTCAATGAGCAGTTCTTC. It is translated as CASSQGLNEQFF.

A word on this clone: This may be a read error, as it is one base from a much larger clone. The chain joins TRBV9 to TRBJ2-7, with 10 bases fitting TRBD1. The CDR3 runs to 14 residues. The V gene end was trimmed by 4 bases and the J gene end by 2 bases; junction bases not matched to a gene: 3. Germline CDR1 is SGDLS and CDR2 is YYNGEE. CDR3 nucleotides: TGTGCCAGCAGCTCCGGGACAGGGGCCTACGAGCAGTACTTC. This translates into CASSSGTGAYEQYF. The variable domain in full, completed from reference TRBV9 and TRBJ2-7, reads DSGVTQTPKHLITATGQRVTLRCSPRSGDLSVYWYQQSLDQGLQFLIQYYNGEERAKGNILERFSAQQFPDLHSELNLSSLELGDSALYFCASSSGTGAYEQYFGPGTRLTVT.

The chain carries TRBV4-1 and TRBJ2-3; D is possibly TRBD1 (5 bases). Germline V lookup: CDR1 MGHRA, CDR2 YSYEKL. CDR3 length: 15 residues. The germline V and J ends were trimmed by 2 bases and 3 bases, with 12 bases remaining between them. CDR3 in amino acids: CASSQSSQGTDTQYF. CDR3 nucleotide sequence: TGCGCCAGCAGCCAATCTTCTCAGGGAACAGATACGCAGTATTTT.

This rearrangement joins TRBV19 to TRBJ2-7, with 8 nucleotides matching TRBD1. The CDR3 covers 15 residues. V shed 6 bases, J shed 1 base, and the junction held 8 bases outside the gene matches. Germline CDR1 and CDR2: LNHDA and SQIVND (reference sequence). The CDR3 region is CASRAGQGPSYEQYF. CDR3 nucleotides: TGTGCCAGTAGGGCCGGACAGGGCCCATCCTACGAGCAGTACTTC.

The V call is TRBV7-2, the J call TRBJ2-1, with a possible D match to TRBD2 (6 bases). Germline CDR1 reads SGHTA; CDR2 reads FQGNSA. Between the trimmed V and J ends, which lost 5 bases and 4 bases, there was a span of 15 bases. CDR3 length: 15 residues. CDR3 bases: TGTGCCAGCAGCCTGAGCGGGCGGGGATACAATGAGCAGTTCTTC. Translation gives CASSLSGRGYNEQFF.

V gene TRBV6-5 combines with J gene TRBJ2-7; 9 bases are a match to TRBD1. Trimming cost V 7 bases and J 5 bases; bases outside gene matches: 6. Germline assignment: CDR1 MNHEY and CDR2 SVGAGI. The CDR3 length is 13 residues. For the CDR3, the DNA is TGTGCCAGCAAAGGGACAGGGATGAACGAGCAGTACTTC. It is translated as CASKGTGMNEQYF.

V and J are TRBV19 and TRBJ2-1, with D possibly matching TRBD2 (6 bases). With 2 bases removed from V and 8 bases from J, the gap between germline ends came to 16 bases. CDR3 length: 15 amino acids. Looked up from germline, CDR1 is LNHDA and CDR2 is SQIVND (reference sequence). The CDR3 DNA reads as TGTGCCAGTAGTATAAAACGGGTCGGGGGTTATGAGCAGTTCTTC. This gives the protein CASSIKRVGGYEQFF.

This sequence joins TRBV27 and TRBJ2-7, with 9 bases fitting TRBD1. Germline CDR1 and CDR2: MNHEY and SMNVEV (reference sequence). The CDR3 runs 14 residues. With 8 bases clipped from V and 3 bases from J, the junction kept 8 bases outside the gene matches. DNA of the CDR3: TGTGCCAGCGGGGGGACAGGGACCAACTACGAGCAGTACTTC. This codes for CASGGTGTNYEQYF.

The chain is built from TRBV5-4 and TRBJ2-5, with 7 bases lining up with TRBD2. This CDR3 is built from 16 residues. Germline CDR1 and CDR2: SGHNT and YYREEE (reference sequence). V shed 4 bases, J shed 5 bases, and the junction held 14 bases outside the gene matches. The CDR3 DNA reads TGTGCCAGCAGCAAAAACGGACTAGGGGTTAGGGAGACCCAGTACTTC. Protein product: CASSKNGLGVRETQYF.

The genes are TRBV18 and TRBJ1-1; weak D call: TRBD1 (6 bases). Trimming shortened V by 3 bases and J by 8 bases, and 7 bases separated the two germline ends. The CDR3 sequence is 11 residues long. Germline loops: CDR1 KGHSH, CDR2 LQKENI. This CDR3 is CASSPGQEAFF. The CDR3 DNA reads as TGTGCCAGCTCACCCGGACAGGAAGCTTTCTTT.

The V call is TRBV2, the J call TRBJ2-1; 10 nucleotides match TRBD2. V shed 5 bases, J shed 0 bases, and the junction held 1 base outside the gene matches. This CDR3 contains 15 residues. CDR1 is SNHLY, CDR2 FYNNEI, per germline. The CDR3 region is CASSSGRASYNEQFF. The CDR3 DNA is TGTGCCAGCAGTAGCGGGAGGGCCTCCTACAATGAGCAGTTCTTC.

V gene TRBV5-6 combines with J gene TRBJ2-1, with D tentatively TRBD1 (6 bases). The length of the CDR3 is 15 residues. CDR1 and CDR2 from the germline V gene are SGHDT and YYEEEE. The ends were cut back, 2 bases at V and 4 bases at J, with 13 bases in the middle. Here the CDR3 DNA reads TGTGCCAGCAGCTTCGCCGGGACACGATACAATGAGCAGTTCTTC. It translates to CASSFAGTRYNEQFF.

This clone was seen more than once but under ten times. V usage is TRBV24-1 and J usage is TRBJ2-2; weak D call: TRBD1 (6 bases). CDR3 length equals 15 residues. Trimming stripped 2 bases from V and 7 bases from J, with 13 bases between. Germline assignment: CDR1 KGHDR and CDR2 SFDVKD. Here the CDR3 reads CATSDWGREVGELFF. CDR3 bases: TGTGCCACCAGTGATTGGGGGCGAGAGGTCGGGGAGCTGTTTTTT.

The J gene is TRBJ1-5, the V gene TRBV19, with D tentatively TRBD1 (5 bases). From germline, CDR1 is LNHDA and CDR2 SQIVND (reference sequence). The CDR3 is 14 amino acids. Trimming shortened V by 9 bases and J by 0 bases, and 12 bases separated the two germline ends. The DNA for the CDR3 is TGTGCCAGCGCCCGGGGGTTTAGCAATCAGCCCCAGCATTTT. Its protein product is CASARGFSNQPQHF.

The chain is built from TRBV5-1 and TRBJ2-2, with 9 nucleotides matching TRBD2. The CDR3 is 16 residues long. Germline-derived CDR1 and CDR2 are SGHRS and YFSETQ. Trimming at V came to 3 bases and at J to 2 bases, leaving 5 bases not matched to a gene. This chain's CDR3 is CASSSGTSSNTGELFF. The CDR3, as DNA: TGCGCCAGCAGCTCAGGGACTAGCTCCAACACCGGGGAGCTGTTTTTT.

The rearrangement links TRBV15 to TRBJ1-6; TRBD1 agrees at 10 bases. Germline CDR1 reads LNHNV; CDR2 reads YYDKDF (reference sequence). The CDR3 consists of 15 residues. Unmatched junction bases numbered 1, after V lost 2 bases and J lost 6 bases. The CDR3 sequence: CATSRRTGGNSPLHF. Here the CDR3 DNA reads TGTGCCACCAGCAGACGGACAGGGGGTAATTCACCCCTCCACTTT.

A single count supports this clone. The CDR3 sequence is CASSLSGTSGTFYEQYF. DNA for the CDR3: TGTGCCAGCAGTTTATCCGGGACTAGCGGGACGTTCTACGAGCAGTACTTC. The gene calls are TRBV27 and TRBJ2-7, with 13 bases fitting TRBD2. This CDR3 spans 17 amino acids. With 0 bases clipped from V and 3 bases from J, the junction kept 5 bases outside the gene matches. The germline CDR1 and CDR2 sequences are MNHEY and SMNVEV (reference sequence).

In DNA, the CDR3 is TGTGCCAGCAGCTTAGCAGGGACTAGCGGGTACGAGCAGTACTTC. It is translated as CASSLAGTSGYEQYF. The chain carries TRBV7-2 and TRBJ2-7; 12 positions match TRBD2. CDR3 size: 15 residues. Germline V gene data show CDR1 as SGHTA and CDR2 as FQGNSA. Trimming took 0 bases from V and 4 from J; bases not matched to a gene: 1.

Comment on this clone: This specimen includes other DNA sequences encoding the same CDR3. The chain has TRBV7-2 and TRBJ1-1, with TRBD1 identical over 7 bases. CDR1 is SGHTA and CDR2 is FQGNSA in the germline V gene. V lost 5 bases, J lost 2 bases, and 5 bases stayed unmatched. The CDR3 is 14 amino acids. CDR3 sequence: CASSPGQVNTEAFF. As DNA, the CDR3 is TGTGCCAGCAGCCCCGGACAGGTTAACACTGAAGCTTTCTTT.

The chain employs TRBV19 and TRBJ1-2; tentative D call: TRBD1 (6 bases). This CDR3 spans 15 amino acids. The germline V gene encodes CDR1 LNHDA and CDR2 SQIVND (reference sequence). V was trimmed by 5 bases and J by 7 bases, leaving 20 bases between them. The CDR3 bases are TGTGCCAGTAGTTCCCGAGGAGGGGGGGCGGTTGGCTACACCTTC. Protein: CASSSRGGGAVGYTF.

The chain employs TRBV30 and TRBJ2-1; 13 nucleotides line up with TRBD2. Germline values: CDR1 GTSNPN, CDR2 SVGIG (reference sequence). The trim removed 1 base at V and 0 bases at J, leaving 15 bases unmatched. The CDR3 runs 21 residues. The CDR3 is CAWSAAGPGLAGRSSYNEQFF. CDR3 in DNA: TGTGCCTGGAGTGCGGCAGGACCGGGACTAGCGGGACGAAGCTCCTACAATGAGCAGTTCTTC. The full variable domain, its missing parts supplied by reference TRBV30 and TRBJ2-1, is SQTIHQWPATLVQPVGSPLSLECTVEGTSNPNLYWYRQAAGRGLQLLFYSVGIGQISSEVPQNLSASRPQDRQFILSSKKLLLSDSGFYLCAWSAAGPGLAGRSSYNEQFFGPGTRLTVL.

This clone was picked up a small number of times. This chain links TRBV29-1 with TRBJ2-5, with 7 bases fitting TRBD1. Germline-derived CDR1 and CDR2 are SQVTM and ANQGSEA. The CDR3 covers 14 residues. V was clipped by 4 bases and J by 4 bases; unmatched bases: 9. The CDR3 protein is CSVAAMAGGETQYF. CDR3 nucleotides: TGCAGCGTTGCCGCGATGGCAGGGGGAGAGACCCAGTACTTC.

The chain links TRBV28 to TRBJ1-5, with 11 nucleotides matching TRBD1. V shed 5 bases and J 6 bases; nucleotides not matched to a gene: 12. The CDR3 length is 17 residues. Germline CDR1 MDHEN, CDR2 SYDVKM. CDR3 sequence reads: CASSQYGTGGLSQPQHF. DNA for the CDR3: TGTGCCAGCAGTCAATACGGGACAGGGGGTTTAAGTCAGCCCCAGCATTTT.